Below, 4 T cell receptor beta chains from the same sample are listed, as sequenced in a study of a mutant IDH1 vaccine in newly diagnosed glioma (dated by TCRdb to the early 2020s). The library came from the immunoSEQ multiplex PCR assay. TCRdb holds this immuneACCESS table with in-frame rearrangements only. Some clones are missing; in checked studies, unresolved V genes explain under half, and the rest has no known cause. The sample profile shows fewer than 35,000 clones; 55% to 60% of them were found once. The ten largest clonotypes hold approximately 10% of the sample. Interpreted using the paper, the time point label stands for: week 5, during vaccination. Every vaccine dose consisted of 300 ug of a 20-mer mutant IDH1 peptide in Montanide, administered subcutaneously together with topical imiquimod. The antigens these receptors bind are not known. The sequences come from PBMCs, collected from a glioma patient whose treatment included an IDH1 peptide vaccine. The receptors originated from a woman in her late teens or twenties with glioma.

CDR3 DNA sequence: TGTGCCAGCAGCGGGACTAGCGGGGGGCAGGAGCAGTACTTC. Translated, it gives CASSGTSGGQEQYF. The chain carries TRBV4-2 and TRBJ2-7; TRBD2 aligns across 15 bases. V dropped 5 bases and J dropped 7; count of bases not matched to a gene: 3. The V gene's germline CDR1 is LGHNA and CDR2 YNFKEQ. The CDR3 extends over 14 amino acids.

The chain uses TRBV11-2 and TRBJ2-2; 7 bases are shared with TRBD1. Germline V gives CDR1 SGHAT, CDR2 FQNNGV. With V trimmed by 4 bases and J by 8 bases, 7 bases remained unmatched. The CDR3 has 14 residues. CDR3 coding DNA: TGTGCCAGCAGCTCCGTTAGGGGGCTTGGGGAGCTGTTTTTT. Protein product: CASSSVRGLGELFF.

Written as DNA, the CDR3 is TGTGCCAGCAGCCCCCGGGACAGCGCCAATCAGCCCCAGCATTTT. Amino acid sequence: CASSPRDSANQPQHF. The chain employs TRBV7-2 and TRBJ1-5, with 7 bases aligning to TRBD1. J was trimmed by 3 bases and V by 5 bases; bases with no gene match: 7. The CDR3 extends over 15 amino acids. Germline V gene lookup returns CDR1 SGHTA and CDR2 FQGNSA.

This chain connects TRBV10-3 to TRBJ1-5; D gene unclear. Germline CDR1 reads ENHRY; CDR2 reads SYGVKD. Trimming stripped 0 bases from V and 0 bases from J, with 12 bases between. The CDR3 is made up of 17 amino acids. Here the CDR3 DNA reads TGTGCCATCAGTGAGTCGATAGGTTCCAGTAGCAATCAGCCCCAGCATTTT. This sequence encodes CAISESIGSSSNQPQHF.